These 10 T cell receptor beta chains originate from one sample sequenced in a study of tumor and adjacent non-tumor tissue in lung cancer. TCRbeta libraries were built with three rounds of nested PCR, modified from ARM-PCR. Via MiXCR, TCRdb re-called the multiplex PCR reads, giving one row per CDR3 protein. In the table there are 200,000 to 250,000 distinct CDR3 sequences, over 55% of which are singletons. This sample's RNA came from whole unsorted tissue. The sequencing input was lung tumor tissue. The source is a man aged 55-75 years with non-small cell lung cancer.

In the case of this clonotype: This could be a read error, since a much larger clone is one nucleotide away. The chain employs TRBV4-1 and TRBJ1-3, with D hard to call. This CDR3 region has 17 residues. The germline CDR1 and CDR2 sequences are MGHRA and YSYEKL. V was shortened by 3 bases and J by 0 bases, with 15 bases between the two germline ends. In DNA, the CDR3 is TGCGCCAGCAGCCATCCGCACGGTGAACGCTCTGGAAACACCATATATTTT. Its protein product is CASSHPHGERSGNTIYF.

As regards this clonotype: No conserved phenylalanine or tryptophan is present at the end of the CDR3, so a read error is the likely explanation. The CDR3 here is CASSESYSGRAFNEQFL. The CDR3, as DNA: TGTGCCAGCAGCGAATCTTATAGCGGGAGGGCCTTCAATGAGCAGTTCCTC. The V gene is TRBV11-1, the J gene TRBJ2-1; 11 bases map to TRBD2. V shed 5 bases, J shed 6 bases, and the junction held 12 bases outside the gene matches. Germline CDR1 is SGHAT and CDR2 is FQDESV (reference sequence). This CDR3 region has 17 residues.

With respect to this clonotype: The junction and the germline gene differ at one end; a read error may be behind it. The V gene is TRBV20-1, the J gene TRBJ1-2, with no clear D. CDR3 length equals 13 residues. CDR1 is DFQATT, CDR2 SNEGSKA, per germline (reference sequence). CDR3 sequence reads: CSTRGPYNYGYTF. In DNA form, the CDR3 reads TGCAGTACTAGAGGCCCCTATAACTATGGCTACACCTTC.

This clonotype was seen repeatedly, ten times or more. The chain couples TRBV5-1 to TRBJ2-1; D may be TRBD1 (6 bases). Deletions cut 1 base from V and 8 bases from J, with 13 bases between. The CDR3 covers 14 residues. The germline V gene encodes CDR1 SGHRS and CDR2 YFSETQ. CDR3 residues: CASSLRGLLDEQFF. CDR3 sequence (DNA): TGCGCCAGCAGCTTGAGGGGGTTACTCGATGAGCAGTTCTTC.

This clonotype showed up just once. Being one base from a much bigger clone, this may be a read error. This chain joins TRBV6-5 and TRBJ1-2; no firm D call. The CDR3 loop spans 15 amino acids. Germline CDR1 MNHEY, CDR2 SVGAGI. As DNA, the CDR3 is TGTGCCAGCAGTTACTCCGGCAGGAGTAACTATGTCTACACCTTC. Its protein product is CASSYSGRSNYVYTF.

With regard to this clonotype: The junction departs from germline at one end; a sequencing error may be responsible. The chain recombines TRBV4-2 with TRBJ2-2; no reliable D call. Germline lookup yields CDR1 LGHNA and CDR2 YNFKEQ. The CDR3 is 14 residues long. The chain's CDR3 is CASTQGESPRELFF. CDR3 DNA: TGTGCCAGCACCCAAGGAGAGTCGCCCCGGGAGCTGTTTTTT.

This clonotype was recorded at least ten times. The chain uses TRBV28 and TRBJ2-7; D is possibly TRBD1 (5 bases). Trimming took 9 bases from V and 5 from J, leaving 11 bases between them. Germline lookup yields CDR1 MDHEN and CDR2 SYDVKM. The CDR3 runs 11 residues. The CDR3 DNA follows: TGTGCCAGTCAAGGGGTGCACGAGCAGTACTTC. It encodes CASQGVHEQYF.

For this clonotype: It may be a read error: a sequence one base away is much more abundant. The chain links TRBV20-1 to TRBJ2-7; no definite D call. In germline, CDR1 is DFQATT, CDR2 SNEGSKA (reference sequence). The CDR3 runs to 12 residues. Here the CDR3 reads CRAQGFSYEQYF. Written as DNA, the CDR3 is TGCCGTGCTCAAGGGTTCTCCTACGAGCAGTACTTC.

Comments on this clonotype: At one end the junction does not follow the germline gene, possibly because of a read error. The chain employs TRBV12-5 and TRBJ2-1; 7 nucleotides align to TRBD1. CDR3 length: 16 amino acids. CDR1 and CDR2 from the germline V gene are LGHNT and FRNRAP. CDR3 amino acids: CTSGLGLGRGGSEQFF. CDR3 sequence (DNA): TGTACTAGTGGTTTGGGGCTGGGGAGAGGGGGCAGTGAGCAGTTCTTC.

CDR3 DNA sequence: TGCGCCAGCCGTCCGGGACAGGAGTACAATGAGCAGTTCTTC. Protein: CASRPGQEYNEQFF. This sequence joins TRBV5-1 and TRBJ2-1; TRBD1 aligns across 8 bases. This CDR3 contains 14 residues. Trimming cost V 7 bases and J 4 bases; bases outside gene matches: 7. CDR1 and CDR2 (germline): SGHRS, YFSETQ.